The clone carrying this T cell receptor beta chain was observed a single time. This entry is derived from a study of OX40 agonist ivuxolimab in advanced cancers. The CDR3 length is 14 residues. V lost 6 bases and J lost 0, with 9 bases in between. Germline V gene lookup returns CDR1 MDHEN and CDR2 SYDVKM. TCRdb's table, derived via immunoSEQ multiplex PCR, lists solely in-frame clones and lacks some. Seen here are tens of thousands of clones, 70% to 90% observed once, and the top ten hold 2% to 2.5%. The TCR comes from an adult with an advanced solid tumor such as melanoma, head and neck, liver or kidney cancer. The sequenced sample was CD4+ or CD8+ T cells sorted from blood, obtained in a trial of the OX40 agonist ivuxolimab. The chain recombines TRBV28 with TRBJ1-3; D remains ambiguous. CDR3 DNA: TGTGCCAGCAGGCGTAGGAGCTCTGGAAACACCATATATTTT. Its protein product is CASRRRSSGNTIYF.